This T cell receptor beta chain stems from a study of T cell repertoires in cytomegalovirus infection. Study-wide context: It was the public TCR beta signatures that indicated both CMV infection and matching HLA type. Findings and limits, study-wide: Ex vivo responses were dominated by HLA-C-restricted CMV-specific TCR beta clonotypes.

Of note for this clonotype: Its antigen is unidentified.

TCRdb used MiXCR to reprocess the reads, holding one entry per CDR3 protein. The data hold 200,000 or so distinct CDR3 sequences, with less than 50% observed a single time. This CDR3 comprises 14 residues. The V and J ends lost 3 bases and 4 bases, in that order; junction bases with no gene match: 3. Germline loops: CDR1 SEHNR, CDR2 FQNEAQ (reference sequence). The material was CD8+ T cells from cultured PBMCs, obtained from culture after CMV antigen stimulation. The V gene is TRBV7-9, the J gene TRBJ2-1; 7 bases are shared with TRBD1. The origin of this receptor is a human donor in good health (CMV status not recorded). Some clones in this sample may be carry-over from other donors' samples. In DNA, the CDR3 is TGTGCCAGCAGCTTGGGGACAGTGTACAATGAGCAGTTCTTC. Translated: CASSLGTVYNEQFF.